These 20 T cell receptor beta chains came from one sample sequenced in a study of graft-versus-host responses after intestinal transplantation. Their antigen targets remain unknown. Some clones are missing from TCRdb's copy, which holds only in-frame ones; the method was immunoSEQ multiplex PCR. The table shows 95,000 to 110,000 clones, with roughly 87% occurring only once. Sequenced material: unstimulated CD4+ T cells sorted from spleen or lymph node cells, taken before intestinal transplant. All receptors come from a human donor who received an intestinal transplant.

The rearrangement joins TRBV18 to TRBJ2-5, with D unresolved. The CDR3 is 13 residues long. In germline, CDR1 is KGHSH, CDR2 LQKENI. Trimming stripped 0 bases from V and 5 bases from J, with 7 bases between. The CDR3 here is CASSPPGLETQYF. The CDR3 nucleotides read TGTGCCAGCTCACCACCCGGGTTGGAGACCCAGTACTTC.

The chain is built from TRBV10-3 and TRBJ2-1; perhaps TRBD1 as D (6 bases). The CDR3 contains 11 residues. From germline, CDR1 is ENHRY and CDR2 SYGVKD. V was pared by 7 bases and J by 12 bases, with 13 bases between. CDR3 region: CAIIKGVPQFF. CDR3 DNA: TGTGCCATCATCAAGGGGGTCCCGCAGTTCTTC.

This chain uses TRBV21-1 with TRBJ1-3. TRBV21-1 is a recognized pseudogene. The CDR3 extends over 17 amino acids. The CDR3 here is CASRNSPPFYSGNTIYF. The CDR3 DNA reads as TGTGCCAGCCGCAACTCGCCTCCCTTTTACTCTGGAAACACCATATATTTT.

DNA for the CDR3: TGTGCCAGCAGTTACGGGGTAAACAGGGATAATTCACCCCTCCACTTT. Translated: CASSYGVNRDNSPLHF. The chain links TRBV6-5 to TRBJ1-6; a weak D match, TRBD1 (6 bases). V was shortened by 2 bases and J by 5 bases, with 13 bases between the two germline ends. Germline V gene sequence: CDR1 MNHEY, CDR2 SVGAGI. The CDR3 totals 16 residues.

This clone was observed a few times. This chain uses TRBV6-1 with TRBJ2-2; 7 bases are shared with TRBD1. Germline lookup yields CDR1 MNHNS and CDR2 SASEGT. J gave up 2 bases and V 3 bases, and 3 bases lay outside the gene matches. This CDR3 region has 15 residues. The CDR3 loop reads CASSDGTANTGELFF. Here the CDR3 DNA reads TGTGCCAGCAGTGACGGGACAGCAAACACCGGGGAGCTGTTTTTT.

The J gene is TRBJ1-3, the V gene TRBV11-3; possibly TRBD1 for D (5 bases). The germline V gene has CDR1 SGHNT and CDR2 YENEEA. V lost 1 base and J lost 1, with 20 bases in between. This CDR3 has 19 amino acids. CDR3 sequence: CASSLVGGVNRESGNTIYF. The CDR3, as DNA: TGTGCCAGCAGCTTAGTAGGAGGGGTAAACAGAGAGTCTGGAAACACCATATATTTT.

The table lists this clone with a count of one. This sequence joins TRBV10-1 and TRBJ2-7; a possible D gene is TRBD1 (5 bases). Germline CDR1 and CDR2: WNHNN and SYGVQD (reference sequence). The CDR3 is made up of 15 amino acids. V was cut by 4 bases and J by 5 bases, with 18 bases left in between. CDR3 coding DNA: TGCGCCAGCAGTGGACCCGGGTTCCAGGGAAACGAGCAGTACTTC. Encoded protein: CASSGPGFQGNEQYF.

This chain joins TRBV7-3 and TRBJ1-1; 7 nucleotides match TRBD1. The CDR3 is 14 residues long. Trimming removed 5 bases from V and 5 bases from J; junction bases left unmatched: 8. Germline values: CDR1 SGHTA, CDR2 FQGTGA. The DNA for the CDR3 is TGTGCCAGCAGCGTAAGACAGGGCAGTACTGAAGCTTTCTTT. The encoded protein is CASSVRQGSTEAFF.

This clone appeared a single time. The chain has TRBV19 and TRBJ1-2; D is undetermined. The V gene's germline CDR1 is LNHDA and CDR2 SQIVND (reference sequence). V was shortened by 2 bases and J by 1 base, with 11 bases between the two germline ends. CDR3 size: 15 residues. CDR3 in amino acids: CASSILTDGNYGYTF. CDR3 nucleotide sequence: TGTGCCAGTAGTATATTAACGGACGGTAACTATGGCTACACCTTC.

The gene calls are TRBV13 and TRBJ2-3; no clear D gene. The germline V gene encodes CDR1 PRHDT and CDR2 FYEKMQ (reference sequence). This CDR3 has 14 residues. V lost 1 base and J lost 4, with 9 bases in between. CDR3 in amino acids: CASSLEWEADTQYF. The CDR3 DNA is TGTGCCAGCAGCTTAGAGTGGGAAGCAGATACGCAGTATTTT. Full variable domain (remainder filled in from reference TRBV13 and TRBJ2-3): AAGVIQSPRHLIKEKRETATLKCYPIPRHDTVYWYQQGPGQDPQFLISFYEKMQSDKGSIPDRFSAQQFSDYHSELNMSSLELGDSALYFCASSLEWEADTQYFGPGTRLTVL.

This clone has just one count. The chain links TRBV30 to TRBJ2-2, with 12 bases lining up with TRBD2. V dropped 3 bases and J dropped 7; count of bases not matched to a gene: 6. Per germline, CDR1 GTSNPN and CDR2 SVGIG (reference sequence). The CDR3 has 15 amino acids. The CDR3 nucleotides are TGTGCCTGGAGCGGACTAGCGGGATATGTCGGGGAGCTGTTTTTT. Protein: CAWSGLAGYVGELFF.

The sample holds a few counts of this clone. The rearrangement joins TRBV10-3 to TRBJ2-3, with D unclear. There are 14 residues in the CDR3. The germline V gene encodes CDR1 ENHRY and CDR2 SYGVKD. Trimming shortened V by 6 bases and J by 3 bases, and 13 bases separated the two germline ends. CDR3: CAIRNHGSTDTQYF. The CDR3 nucleotides are TGTGCCATCAGGAACCACGGAAGTACAGATACGCAGTATTTT.

J is TRBJ2-3 and V is TRBV19; D remains ambiguous. Per germline, CDR1 LNHDA and CDR2 SQIVND (reference sequence). Trimming removed 6 bases at V and 0 bases at J, with 13 bases between. The CDR3 covers 15 residues. CDR3 sequence: CASSLRTSSTDTQYF. The CDR3, as DNA: TGTGCCAGTAGCCTACGGACGTCTAGCACAGATACGCAGTATTTT.

The chain links TRBV7-2 to TRBJ2-5, with 9 bases identical to TRBD2. Germline lookup yields CDR1 SGHTA and CDR2 FQGNSA. The ends lost 5 bases at V and 2 bases at J; junction bases unmatched: 3. This CDR3 spans 14 amino acids. This CDR3 is CASSPGLAQETQYF. CDR3 coding DNA: TGTGCCAGCAGCCCGGGACTAGCACAAGAGACCCAGTACTTC.

V is TRBV6-1 and J is TRBJ2-7, with 8 bases identical to TRBD1. The junction had 2 bases not matched to a gene; V was cut back by 5 bases and J by 2 bases. The germline V gene has CDR1 MNHNS and CDR2 SASEGT. CDR3 length: 13 amino acids. CDR3 nucleotide sequence: TGTGCCAGCAGTTCGGACAGGGCCTACGAGCAGTACTTC. As protein: CASSSDRAYEQYF.

In this sample, this clone turned up many times. The rearrangement joins TRBV7-3 to TRBJ2-3; D tentatively reads TRBD1 or TRBD2 (5 bases each). CDR3 size: 12 residues. Trimming pared 2 bases from V and 8 bases from J, leaving 8 bases between. Per germline, CDR1 SGHTA and CDR2 FQGTGA. The CDR3 region is CASSLGDGTQYF. The CDR3 region has the DNA TGTGCCAGCAGCTTAGGGGACGGTACGCAGTATTTT.

The CDR3 DNA sequence: TGCAGTGCGTCGGGGCGGGAAAAACTGTTTTTT. Encoded protein: CSASGREKLFF. The chain couples TRBV20-1 to TRBJ1-4, with a tentative D call TRBD1 (5 bases). Germline CDR1 is DFQATT and CDR2 is SNEGSKA (reference sequence). V was pared by 6 bases and J by 8 bases, with 10 bases between. CDR3 length: 11 amino acids.

The V and J genes are TRBV19 and TRBJ1-5; TRBD1 matches at 7 bases. This CDR3 spans 19 amino acids. Germline V gene sequence: CDR1 LNHDA, CDR2 SQIVND (reference sequence). V was clipped by 6 bases and J by 4 bases; unmatched bases: 21. CDR3 coding DNA: TGTGCCAGTAGCGATCCCGGGACAGCACTAATTCCCCCGAATCAGCCCCAGCATTTT. Its translation is CASSDPGTALIPPNQPQHF.

This sequence joins TRBV10-3 and TRBJ1-1, with D hard to call. Looked up from germline, CDR1 is ENHRY and CDR2 is SYGVKD. This CDR3 is built from 14 residues. V was clipped by 3 bases and J by 1 base, with 9 bases between them. CDR3 in DNA: TGTGCCATCAGTGACGAGGTCCGGAACACTGAAGCTTTCTTT. Translating it yields CAISDEVRNTEAFF.

The chain has TRBV6-1 and TRBJ1-1; no firm D call. Per germline, CDR1 MNHNS and CDR2 SASEGT. V lost 3 bases, J lost 1 base, and 6 bases lay in between. This CDR3 is built from 13 residues. For the CDR3, the DNA is TGTGCCAGCAGTGAGAGGCAGAACACTGAAGCTTTCTTT. Its protein is CASSERQNTEAFF.